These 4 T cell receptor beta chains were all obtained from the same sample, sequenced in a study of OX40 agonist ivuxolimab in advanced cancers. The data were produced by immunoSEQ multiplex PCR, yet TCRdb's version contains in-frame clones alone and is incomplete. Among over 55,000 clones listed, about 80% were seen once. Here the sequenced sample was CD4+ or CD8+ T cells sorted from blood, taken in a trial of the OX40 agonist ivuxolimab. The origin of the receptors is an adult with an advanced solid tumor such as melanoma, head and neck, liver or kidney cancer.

CDR3 loop: CASSITADLYNEQFF. CDR3 nucleotide sequence: TGTGCCAGTAGTATAACGGCGGACCTCTACAATGAGCAGTTCTTC. V and J are TRBV19 and TRBJ2-1; D is unclear. This CDR3 spans 15 amino acids. Germline values: CDR1 LNHDA, CDR2 SQIVND (reference sequence). Trimming removed 2 bases from V and 3 bases from J, with 11 bases in between.

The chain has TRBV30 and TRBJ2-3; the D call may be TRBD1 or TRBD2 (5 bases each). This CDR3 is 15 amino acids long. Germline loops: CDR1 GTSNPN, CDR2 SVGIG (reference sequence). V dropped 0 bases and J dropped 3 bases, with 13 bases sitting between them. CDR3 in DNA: TGTGCCTGGAGTGTTGGGGAGACAGCAACAGATACGCAGTATTTT. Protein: CAWSVGETATDTQYF.

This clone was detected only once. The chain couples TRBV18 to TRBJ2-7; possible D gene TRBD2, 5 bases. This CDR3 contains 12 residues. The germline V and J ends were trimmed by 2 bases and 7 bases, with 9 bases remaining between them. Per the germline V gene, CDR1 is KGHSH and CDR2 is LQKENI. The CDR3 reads CASSPLEGEQYF. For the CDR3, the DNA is TGTGCCAGCTCACCATTAGAGGGTGAGCAGTACTTC. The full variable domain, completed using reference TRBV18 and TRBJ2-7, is NAGVMQNPRHLVRRRGQEARLRCSPMKGHSHVYWYRQLPEEGLKFMVYLQKENIIDESGMPKERFSAEFPKEGPSILRIQQVVRGDSAAYFCASSPLEGEQYFGPGTRLTVT.

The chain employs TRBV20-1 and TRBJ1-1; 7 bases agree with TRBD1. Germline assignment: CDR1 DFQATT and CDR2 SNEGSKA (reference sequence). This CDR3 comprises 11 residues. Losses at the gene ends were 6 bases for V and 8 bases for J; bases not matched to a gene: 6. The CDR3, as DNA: TGCAGTGCCATGACAGGGAGGGAAGCTTTCTTT. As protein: CSAMTGREAFF.